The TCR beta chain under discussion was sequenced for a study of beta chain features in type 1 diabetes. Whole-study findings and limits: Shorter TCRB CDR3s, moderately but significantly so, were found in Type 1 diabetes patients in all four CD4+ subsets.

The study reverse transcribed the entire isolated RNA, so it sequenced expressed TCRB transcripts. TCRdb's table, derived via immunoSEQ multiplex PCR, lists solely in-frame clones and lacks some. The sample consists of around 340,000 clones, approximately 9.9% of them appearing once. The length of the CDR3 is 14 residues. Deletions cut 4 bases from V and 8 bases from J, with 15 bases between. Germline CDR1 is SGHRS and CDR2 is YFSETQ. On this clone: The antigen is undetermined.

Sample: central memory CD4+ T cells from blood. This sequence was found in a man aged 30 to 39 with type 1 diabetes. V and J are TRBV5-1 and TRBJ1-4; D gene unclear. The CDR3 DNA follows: TGCGCCAGCAGCCCGGGTTGGTCAGAAGAAAAACTGTTTTTT. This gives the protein CASSPGWSEEKLFF.